Reported below is one TCR beta chain. What antigen it recognizes has not been identified. There are no base qualities to consult, and no much larger clone falls within one base. This entry comes from a study of blood T cell repertoires in COVID-19 (TCRdb year 2020). General notes on the study: Samples from collaborators originated in the United States, Italy and Spain and spanned both the acute and convalescent phases of COVID-19. The prospective study material was composed of cDNA or gDNA derived from T cells, B-cell-depleted T cells, or PBMCs. Deeply sampled blood TCRbeta repertoires from subjects exposed to, actively infected with, or recovered from COVID-19 were included in the dataset. A freely available public database, intended as a resource for researchers studying the immune response to SARS-CoV-2, is where the repertoires were released. The samples were drawn from the first 160 participants of the ongoing ImmuneRACE study and from under 1,500 subjects provided by 6 global collaborators. A de-identified subject ID, COVID-19 status, age in years and sex were almost always included in the sample metadata. Where available, HLA class I and class II types were taken from metadata supplied by the sample provider and were not determined by assay-based typing.

At one collaborating source in Seattle, patients were enrolled during active infection and were followed longitudinally through the course of disease. Collaborating institutions collected whole blood in K2EDTA tubes following their own protocols. Collaborator samples were shipped for TCRbeta analysis as frozen whole blood, isolated PBMCs, or DNA extracted from either sample type. Trimmed from V: 5 bases; trimmed from J: 9 bases; junction bases lacking a gene match: 7. From a lookup of the germline V gene, CDR1 and CDR2 are MNHEY and SVGEGT. CDR3 length: 15 amino acids, cysteine to phenylalanine. Only CDR3 DNA remains: 45 bases, in frame from the first base. The immunoSEQ Assay, a bias-controlled multiplex PCR, was used to amplify TCRbeta CDR3 regions from genomic DNA. The study's processing was this. Nucleated cell counts per sample were estimated from amplification of reference gene primers within the assay. To quantify the absolute abundance of each unique TCRbeta CDR3 rearrangement, sequence reads were collapsed and filtered. For each sample, productive Simpson clonality was calculated as the square root of Simpson's diversity index across productive rearrangements. This immuneACCESS table, as held by TCRdb, lists in-frame sequences with V and J called but not all clones. Of the missing ones, under half trace to an unresolved V gene in checked studies; the others have no known cause. Clone size and the V and J calls come from that table; the DNA yielded D and trimming. The sample profile shows hundreds of thousands of clones; 81% of them were found once. Of the sample, 6.5% to 8.5% falls within the top ten clones.

On the study overall, not on this receptor specifically: The quantity of clinical and demographic metadata differed by source and by participant and was supplied without curation.

Material for sequencing was peripheral blood. The sequence is built from TRBV6-2 or TRBV6-3 and TRBJ2-1; the junction holds 13 bases that match TRBD2. This TCR came from an elderly woman with COVID-19, enrolled during active disease. The nucleotides are TGTGCCAGCAGTCCCCCACTAGCGGGAGGGGCTGAGCAGTTCTTC. Protein translation: CASSPPLAGGAEQFF.